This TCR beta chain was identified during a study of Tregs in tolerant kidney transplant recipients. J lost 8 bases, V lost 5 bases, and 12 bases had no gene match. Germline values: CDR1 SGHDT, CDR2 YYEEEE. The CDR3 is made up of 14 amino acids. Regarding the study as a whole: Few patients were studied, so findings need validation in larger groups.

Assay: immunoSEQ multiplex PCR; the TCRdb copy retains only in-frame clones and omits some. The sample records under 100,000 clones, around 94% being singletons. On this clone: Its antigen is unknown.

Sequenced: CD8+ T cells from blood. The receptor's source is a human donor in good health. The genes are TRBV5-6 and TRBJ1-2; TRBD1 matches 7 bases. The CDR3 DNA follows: TGTGCCAGCAGTCAAGGGGGCTCGCTAGTCGGCTACACCTTC. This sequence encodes CASSQGGSLVGYTF.